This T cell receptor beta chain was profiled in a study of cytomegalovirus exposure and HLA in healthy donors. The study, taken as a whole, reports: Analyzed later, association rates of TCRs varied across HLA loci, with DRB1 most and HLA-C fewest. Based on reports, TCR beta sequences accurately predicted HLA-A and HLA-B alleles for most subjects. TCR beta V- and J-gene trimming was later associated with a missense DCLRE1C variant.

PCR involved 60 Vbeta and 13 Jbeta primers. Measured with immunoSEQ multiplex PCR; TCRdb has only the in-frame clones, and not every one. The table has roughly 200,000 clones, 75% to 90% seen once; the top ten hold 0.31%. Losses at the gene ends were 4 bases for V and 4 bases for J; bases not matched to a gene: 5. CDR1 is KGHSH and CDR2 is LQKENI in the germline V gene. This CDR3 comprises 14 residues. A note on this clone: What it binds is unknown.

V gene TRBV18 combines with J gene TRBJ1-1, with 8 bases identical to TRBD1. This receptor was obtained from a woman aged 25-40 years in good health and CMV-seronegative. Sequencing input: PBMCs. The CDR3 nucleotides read TGTGCCAGCTCACAGGGACAGGTGGGCACTGAAGCTTTCTTT. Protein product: CASSQGQVGTEAFF.